This entry describes one TCR beta chain. Its antigen is unknown. This entry belongs to a study of cytomegalovirus exposure and HLA in healthy donors. Notes on the study in general: The authors reported that TCR beta sequences could predict HLA-A and HLA-B alleles. These predictions were accurate for most subjects in the first cohort. Most of the CMV-associated TCR beta chains (in a later analysis) appeared to be HLA-restricted. An observed cluster of highly shared sequence variants was recorded as a likely sequencing artifact.

This CDR3 comprises 12 residues. Germline V lookup: CDR1 LNHDA, CDR2 SQIVND (reference sequence). Trimming removed 8 bases from V and 0 bases from J, with 4 bases in between. The PCR contained 60 Vbeta and 13 Jbeta primers. In the study's own analysis: Roughly 11 million shared chains were among roughly 81 million unique TCR beta chains counted in a later analysis. Sequencing was performed with immunoSEQ multiplex PCR; in TCRdb, only in-frame clones are kept and a portion is missing. Clone size and V and J calls were adopted from that table, with D and trimming inferred from the DNA. This repertoire shows 100,000 or so clones, around 86% found once; its top ten account for about 6.9%.

The V gene is TRBV19, the J gene TRBJ2-2; the D is unclear. This sequence originates from a young man in good health and CMV-seropositive. Sequencing was performed on PBMCs. CDR3 sequence (DNA): TGTGCCAGTCTTCCGAACACCGGGGAGCTGTTTTTT. It translates to CASLPNTGELFF.